These 10 T cell receptor beta chains originate from one sample sequenced in a study of OX40 agonist ivuxolimab in advanced cancers. Sequencing was performed with immunoSEQ multiplex PCR; in TCRdb, only in-frame clones are kept and a portion is missing. Here the sample spans 75,000 to 100,000 clones, around 80% being singletons. Material: CD4+ or CD8+ T cells sorted from blood, obtained in a trial of the OX40 agonist ivuxolimab. These receptor sequences come from an adult with an advanced solid tumor such as melanoma, head and neck, liver or kidney cancer.

The V call is TRBV7-2, the J call TRBJ1-1; no reliable D call. CDR3 length: 15 residues. The V end was cut by 0 bases, the J end by 2 bases, with 10 bases between. CDR1 is SGHTA and CDR2 is FQGNSA in the germline V gene. As DNA, the CDR3 is TGTGCCAGCAGCTTAGCGTCCAGGATTAACACTGAAGCTTTCTTT. This encodes CASSLASRINTEAFF.

V gene TRBV2 combines with J gene TRBJ1-4; D is perhaps TRBD1 (6 bases). The V gene lost 6 bases and the J gene lost 4 bases, with 15 bases spanning the gap. Germline V gene data show CDR1 as SNHLY and CDR2 as FYNNEI. The CDR3 loop spans 15 amino acids. Here the CDR3 reads CASRETGSSNEKLFF. CDR3 coding DNA: TGTGCCAGCAGGGAAACAGGGTCGAGTAATGAAAAACTGTTTTTT.

V is TRBV20-1 and J is TRBJ2-1; D may be TRBD1 (6 bases). The CDR3 spans 9 residues. Germline CDR1 is DFQATT and CDR2 is SNEGSKA (reference sequence). Trimming left V 5 bases short and J 12 bases short, with 8 bases between. The CDR3 protein is CSAPRGQFF. In DNA, the CDR3 is TGCAGTGCTCCCAGGGGGCAGTTCTTC.

The genes are TRBV21-1 and TRBJ2-5; TRBD2, the table's D call, lacks a check against the DNA. TRBV21-1 constitutes a pseudogene. The CDR3 is 14 amino acids. CDR3 sequence reads: CASSKRGGQETQYF. In DNA, the CDR3 is TGTGCCAGCAGCAAAAGGGGGGGCCAAGAGACCCAGTACTTC.

This chain links TRBV9 with TRBJ2-1, with a tentative D call TRBD2 (7 bases). The CDR3 spans 18 residues. Looked up from germline, CDR1 is SGDLS and CDR2 is YYNGEE. The V end lost 3 bases, the J end lost 5 bases, and 24 bases lay between the germline ends. The CDR3 loop is CASSGIGGLPSYNNEQFF. CDR3 in DNA: TGTGCCAGCAGCGGAATAGGGGGACTACCCTCCTACAACAATGAGCAGTTCTTC.

This chain links TRBV7-3 with TRBJ2-6, with D possibly matching TRBD2 (6 bases). The V gene's germline CDR1 is SGHTA and CDR2 FQGTGA. This CDR3 comprises 12 residues. The CDR3 loop is CGRVSGANVLTF. CDR3 sequence (DNA): TGTGGGAGGGTCTCTGGGGCCAACGTCCTGACTTTC.

The V call is TRBV19, the J call TRBJ2-4, with D possibly called TRBD1 or TRBD2 (5 bases each). CDR1 LNHDA and CDR2 SQIVND come from the germline V gene (reference sequence). V shed 1 base and J shed 3 bases, with 13 bases lying between them. The CDR3 extends over 16 amino acids. CDR3 in amino acids: CASSIGGNGGKNIQYF. The CDR3 region has the DNA TGTGCCAGTAGTATAGGGGGGAATGGCGGCAAAAACATTCAGTACTTC.

This sequence joins TRBV4-2 and TRBJ2-1; 7 nucleotides line up with TRBD1. After removal of 0 bases from V and 0 bases from J, the junction contained 5 bases not matched to a gene. The CDR3 runs to 17 residues. Germline values: CDR1 LGHNA, CDR2 YNFKEQ. CDR3 sequence (DNA): TGTGCCAGCAGCCAAGATCTGACAGGGAGCTCCTACAATGAGCAGTTCTTC. Translated, it gives CASSQDLTGSSYNEQFF.

The V and J genes are TRBV6-5 and TRBJ2-3; unclear D gene. Deletions cut 4 bases from V and 5 bases from J, with 16 bases between. This CDR3 comprises 15 residues. CDR1 is MNHEY, CDR2 SVGAGI, per germline. The CDR3 coding sequence is TGTGCCAGCAGTTTAGGGTACAATTCTCGAGATACGCAGTATTTT. Translation: CASSLGYNSRDTQYF.

The J gene is TRBJ2-2, the V gene TRBV7-2; D is ambiguous. The CDR3 is 14 residues long. The V and J ends lost 2 bases and 2 bases respectively, with 6 bases between them. Germline values: CDR1 SGHTA, CDR2 FQGNSA. The chain's CDR3 is CASSLIYNTGELFF. The DNA of the CDR3 is TGTGCCAGCAGCTTAATATACAACACCGGGGAGCTGTTTTTT.